The 2 T cell receptor beta chains below all came from one sample that was sequenced in a study of shared clonotypes between healthy human individuals. This table comes from immunoSEQ multiplex PCR, and its TCRdb copy is limited to in-frame clones, with some not included. The table records about 2 million clones, 95% of them present only once. The source material was naive CD4+ T cells sorted from blood. The subset was: CD45RA+ positively selected. The receptors originated from a man younger than 35 in good health.

V gene TRBV7-9 combines with J gene TRBJ2-7; 11 bases are shared with TRBD1. CDR3 length: 15 amino acids. Germline V gene sequence: CDR1 SEHNR, CDR2 FQNEAQ (reference sequence). The ends lost 3 bases at V and 4 bases at J; junction bases unmatched: 5. This CDR3 reads CASSFAGTGGYEQYF. The CDR3 nucleotides are TGTGCCAGCAGCTTTGCCGGGACAGGGGGTTACGAGCAGTACTTC.

V gene TRBV14 combines with J gene TRBJ1-2, with D unresolved. V lost 3 bases, J lost 5 bases, and 10 bases lay in between. The length of the CDR3 is 13 residues. The V gene's germline CDR1 is SGHDN and CDR2 FVKESK. The CDR3 bases are TGTGCCAGCAGCCATGACACCTCATATGGCTACACCTTC. It is translated as CASSHDTSYGYTF.